This TCR beta chain stems from a study of shared clonotypes between healthy human individuals. Findings of the study overall: Naive CD4 clonotypes were shared across a handful of donors at about 5%. Among non-shared clonotypes, generation probabilities were lower than among those shared by all four donors.

Profiled with immunoSEQ multiplex PCR; TCRdb holds only in-frame clones, not every one. In the table there are roughly 890,000 clones, more than 85% of which are singletons. Naivety among CD8 cells was defined by CD45RO negativity and positive CCR7 selection, thereby excluding terminally differentiated effector memory CD45RA+ cells. For this clone: Its antigen is unknown.

V lost 7 bases and J lost 6, with 19 bases in between. CDR1 is SNHLY, CDR2 FYNNEI, per germline. The CDR3 loop spans 14 amino acids. The chain couples TRBV2 to TRBJ2-7, with D tentatively TRBD1 (7 bases). Sequenced material: naive CD8+ T cells sorted from blood. The sequence derives from a man under 40 in good health. CDR3 protein: CASMRGGTVGEQYF. DNA for the CDR3: TGTGCCAGCATGCGAGGGGGGACAGTTGGCGAGCAGTACTTC. Full variable domain (remainder filled in from reference TRBV2 and TRBJ2-7): EPEVTQTPSHQVTQMGQEVILRCVPISNHLYFYWYRQILGQKVEFLVSFYNNEISEKSEIFDDQFSVERPDGSNFTLKIRSTKLEDSAMYFCASMRGGTVGEQYFGPGTRLTVT.